A single sample gave rise to the 20 T cell receptor beta chains below, sequenced in a study of beta chain features in type 1 diabetes. The sequenced template was cDNA made from the entire isolated RNA. Sequencing was performed with immunoSEQ multiplex PCR; in TCRdb, only in-frame clones are kept and a portion is missing. Of about 620,000 clones in the sample, around 16% were seen once. The sample taken for sequencing was naive CD4+ T cells from blood. These receptors originate from a man younger than 35 in good health.

The chain uses TRBV11-2 and TRBJ1-1; the D is unclear. V was clipped by 1 base and J by 6 bases, with 6 bases between them. This CDR3 has 12 residues. Germline CDR1 reads SGHAT; CDR2 reads FQNNGV. For the CDR3, the DNA is TGTGCCAGCAGCTTAGGGTTCGCTGAAGCTTTCTTT. This gives the protein CASSLGFAEAFF.

This clone came up a few times. The CDR3 loop reads CATRVAGADTQYF. In nucleotides, the CDR3 is TGTGCTACTAGGGTAGCGGGAGCAGATACGCAGTATTTT. The chain employs TRBV6-5 and TRBJ2-3; 9 bases are a match to TRBD2. The CDR3 contains 13 residues. Germline-derived CDR1 and CDR2 are MNHEY and SVGAGI.

The rearrangement links TRBV5-1 to TRBJ2-7, with unresolved D. Per germline, CDR1 SGHRS and CDR2 YFSETQ. This CDR3 contains 14 residues. V lost 4 bases, J lost 0 bases, and 11 bases lay in between. The CDR3 sequence is CASSLASTSYEQYF. CDR3 DNA: TGCGCCAGCAGCCTCGCAAGCACCTCCTACGAGCAGTACTTC.

The V gene is TRBV7-9, the J gene TRBJ2-3; D is perhaps TRBD2 (6 bases). The V end was cut by 5 bases, the J end by 6 bases, with 12 bases between. Germline V lookup: CDR1 SEHNR, CDR2 FQNEAQ (reference sequence). The CDR3 has 13 amino acids. The DNA for the CDR3 is TGTGCCAGCAGCCCGGCCGGGGGTGATACGCAGTATTTT. It is translated as CASSPAGGDTQYF.

This clone was seen a few times. The gene calls are TRBV13 and TRBJ1-2; 10 nucleotides align to TRBD1. CDR1 is PRHDT and CDR2 is FYEKMQ in the germline V gene (reference sequence). The length of the CDR3 is 14 residues. Trimming at V came to 2 bases and at J to 6 bases, leaving 3 bases not matched to a gene. The CDR3 reads CASSLWTGGNGYTF. DNA for the CDR3: TGTGCCAGCAGCTTATGGACAGGGGGGAATGGCTACACCTTC.

A few counts support this clone. The chain carries TRBV28 and TRBJ1-2; D call uncertain. Looked up from germline, CDR1 is MDHEN and CDR2 is SYDVKM. Trimming pared 3 bases from V and 0 bases from J, leaving 14 bases between. This CDR3 is built from 16 residues. Written as DNA, the CDR3 is TGTGCCAGCAGTTTCTCAGGACGGCCCCCTAACTATGGCTACACCTTC. This translates into CASSFSGRPPNYGYTF.

The rearrangement links TRBV9 to TRBJ2-7, with 9 bases that match TRBD2. The germline V gene has CDR1 SGDLS and CDR2 YYNGEE. The CDR3 contains 15 residues. With 0 bases clipped from V and 2 bases from J, the junction kept 3 bases outside the gene matches. The DNA for the CDR3 is TGTGCCAGCAGCGTAGAACTAGCGGGCGCCTACGAGCAGTACTTC. Translated: CASSVELAGAYEQYF.

The chain couples TRBV2 to TRBJ2-3; 14 nucleotides line up with TRBD2. This CDR3 is 16 amino acids long. V dropped 7 bases and J dropped 0; count of bases not matched to a gene: 3. The germline V gene has CDR1 SNHLY and CDR2 FYNNEI. Written as DNA, the CDR3 is TGTGCCAGCATCAGACTAGCGGGAGGGAGCACAGATACGCAGTATTTT. This codes for CASIRLAGGSTDTQYF.

The genes are TRBV27 and TRBJ1-2, with D perhaps TRBD1 (6 bases). The CDR3 has 14 residues. Germline values: CDR1 MNHEY, CDR2 SMNVEV (reference sequence). V was pared by 4 bases and J by 4 bases, with 13 bases between. In nucleotides, the CDR3 is TGTGCCAGCAGTTCCAGGGGTCTTGTCTATGGCTACACCTTC. Protein: CASSSRGLVYGYTF.

J is TRBJ2-5 and V is TRBV7-9; TRBD2 aligns across 10 bases. J gave up 3 bases and V 5 bases, and 6 bases lay outside the gene matches. From germline, CDR1 is SEHNR and CDR2 FQNEAQ (reference sequence). CDR3 size: 15 residues. The CDR3, as DNA: TGTGCCAGCAGCCAGAGACTAGCGGGCGAAGAGACCCAGTACTTC. Translation gives CASSQRLAGEETQYF.

The V call is TRBV5-1, the J call TRBJ2-7; 7 bases line up with TRBD2. The V gene end was trimmed by 4 bases and the J gene end by 3 bases; junction bases not matched to a gene: 7. The CDR3 totals 14 residues. The germline gives CDR1 SGHRS, CDR2 YFSETQ. The CDR3 nucleotides are TGCGCCAGCAGCGAAAGCGGGATTGGCTACGAGCAGTACTTC. The encoded protein is CASSESGIGYEQYF.

This clone was observed a handful of times. The chain employs TRBV6-5 and TRBJ1-1; D remains unclear. The CDR3 totals 12 residues. The germline V gene encodes CDR1 MNHEY and CDR2 SVGAGI. V was cut by 4 bases and J by 4 bases, with 7 bases left in between. The DNA of the CDR3 is TGTGCCAGCAGTTCTTTGAGCACTGAAGCTTTCTTT. Its protein is CASSSLSTEAFF.

This clone was counted only a few times. The rearrangement joins TRBV5-1 to TRBJ1-1; 9 bases map to TRBD1. This CDR3 is built from 13 residues. The V gene's germline CDR1 is SGHRS and CDR2 YFSETQ. After removal of 7 bases from V and 6 bases from J, the junction contained 7 bases not matched to a gene. CDR3 residues: CASWGQGGSEAFF. In nucleotides, the CDR3 is TGCGCCAGCTGGGGACAGGGCGGATCTGAAGCTTTCTTT.

J is TRBJ2-1 and V is TRBV27, with D possibly TRBD1 on 5 matching bases. The CDR3 is made up of 13 amino acids. Germline-derived CDR1 and CDR2 are MNHEY and SMNVEV (reference sequence). V was clipped by 1 base and J by 6 bases, with 7 bases between them. CDR3 in amino acids: CASSLYQGNEQFF. The CDR3, as DNA: TGTGCCAGCAGTTTATACCAGGGCAATGAGCAGTTCTTC.

The sample holds a few counts of this clone. The CDR3 reads CASSVAGGAVTEAFF. The DNA of the CDR3 is TGTGCCAGCAGCGTAGCTGGTGGGGCGGTCACTGAAGCTTTCTTT. This chain uses TRBV9 with TRBJ1-1; possible D gene TRBD1, 5 bases. CDR1 is SGDLS and CDR2 is YYNGEE in the germline V gene. V was cut by 0 bases and J by 4 bases, with 13 bases left in between. The CDR3 runs to 15 residues.

The J gene is TRBJ2-7, the V gene TRBV7-9, with D perhaps TRBD1 (7 bases). The length of the CDR3 is 16 residues. Germline values: CDR1 SEHNR, CDR2 FQNEAQ (reference sequence). Trimming removed 1 base from V and 2 bases from J, with 15 bases in between. In DNA form, the CDR3 reads TGTGCCAGCAGCTTAGGTGCGGGACAGATTCCCTACGAGCAGTACTTC. This encodes CASSLGAGQIPYEQYF.

To note about this clone: The identical CDR3 is also encoded by other nucleotide sequences in the sample. The rearrangement links TRBV30 to TRBJ1-1; D is uncertain. CDR3 size: 13 residues. Germline V CDR1 and CDR2: GTSNPN, SVGIG (reference sequence). Trimming stripped 0 bases from V and 1 base from J, with 6 bases between. The CDR3 DNA reads TGTGCCTGGAGTGTACTTAGGAACACTGAAGCTTTCTTT. It codes for CAWSVLRNTEAFF.

The J gene is TRBJ2-7, the V gene TRBV5-1; the D gene is possibly TRBD2 (5 bases). Trimming left V 3 bases short and J 3 bases short, with 13 bases between. The CDR3 extends over 14 amino acids. Germline V gene data show CDR1 as SGHRS and CDR2 as YFSETQ. The chain's CDR3 is CASSSLPGNYEQYF. The CDR3 DNA reads TGCGCCAGCAGCTCCCTACCGGGAAACTACGAGCAGTACTTC. Filled out from reference TRBV5-1 and TRBJ2-7, the complete variable domain reads KAGVTQTPRYLIKTRGQQVTLSCSPISGHRSVSWYQQTPGQGLQFLFEYFSETQRNKGNFPGRFSGRQFSNSRSEMNVSTLELGDSALYLCASSSLPGNYEQYFGPGTRLTVT.

The J gene is TRBJ2-7, the V gene TRBV18; 9 nucleotides agree with TRBD1. V was pared by 8 bases and J by 2 bases, with 7 bases of the junction left unmatched. CDR3 length: 14 amino acids. Germline values: CDR1 KGHSH, CDR2 LQKENI. CDR3 residues: CASHAGQGTYEQYF. CDR3 nucleotides: TGTGCCAGCCATGCGGGACAGGGAACCTACGAGCAGTACTTC.

This chain uses TRBV29-1 with TRBJ1-1; D ambiguous. CDR3 length: 10 amino acids. The ends were cut back, 7 bases at V and 7 bases at J, with 10 bases in the middle. CDR1 is SQVTM, CDR2 ANQGSEA, per germline. CDR3 protein: CSAKQIEAFF. Here the CDR3 DNA reads TGCAGCGCCAAGCAGATTGAAGCTTTCTTT.